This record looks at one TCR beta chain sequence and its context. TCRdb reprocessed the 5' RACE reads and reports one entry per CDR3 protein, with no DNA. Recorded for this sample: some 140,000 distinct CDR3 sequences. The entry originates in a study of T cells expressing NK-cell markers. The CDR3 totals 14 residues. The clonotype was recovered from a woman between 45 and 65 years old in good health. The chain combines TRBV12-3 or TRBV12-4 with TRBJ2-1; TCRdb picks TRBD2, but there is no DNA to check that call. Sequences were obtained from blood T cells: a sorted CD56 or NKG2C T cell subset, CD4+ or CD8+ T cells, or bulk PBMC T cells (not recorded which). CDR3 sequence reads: CASSYGLAGEGQFF.